This T cell receptor beta chain was profiled in a study of blood T cell repertoires in COVID-19. Study-wide context: In each case, the material was cDNA or gDNA derived from T cells, B-cell-depleted T cells, or PBMCs.

Study members were between 18 and 89 years old and lived in about two dozen US regions. Only in-frame clones appear in the TCRdb table, and some are missing; sequencing was by immunoSEQ multiplex PCR. The data contain some 340,000 clones, roughly four fifths of them seen just once; the ten biggest clones take up approximately 5.4%. The clonotype comes from a woman aged 45-65 years who had recovered from COVID-19. What was sequenced was PBMCs or T cells enriched from blood (not recorded which).

In DNA form, the CDR3 reads TGTGCCTGGAGTGTACAGGTCGGGGGCTACACCTTC. Encoded protein: CAWSVQVGGYTF. The J gene is TRBJ1-2, the V gene TRBV30; tentative D call: TRBD1 (5 bases). V was cut by 0 bases and J by 8 bases, with 10 bases left in between. Germline-derived CDR1 and CDR2 are GTSNPN and SVGIG (reference sequence). The CDR3 runs to 12 residues.